Described below is a single TCR beta chain sequence and its context. Its antigen is undetermined. The data belong to a study of T cell responses to AZD1222 COVID-19 vaccine. About the research overall: Second doses that came at about 4 or about 12 weeks were put together. Findings of the study overall: Only after the peak T cell response were repertoires sampled.

The method was immunoSEQ multiplex PCR; TCRdb's version includes in-frame clones alone and lacks a portion of them. The sample includes 120,000 or so clones, approximately 90% of them seen just once. The CDR3 contains 15 residues. Per germline, CDR1 SNHLY and CDR2 FYNNEI. The V and J ends lost 6 bases and 0 bases, in that order; junction bases with no gene match: 6. This TCR was recovered from an adult in good health. The V gene is TRBV2, the J gene TRBJ2-3, with 7 nucleotides matching TRBD1. The sequencing used peripheral blood, collected on day 0 of AZD1222 vaccination. This CDR3 reads CASRERGQSTDTQYF. Here the CDR3 DNA reads TGTGCCAGCAGGGAGAGGGGGCAAAGCACAGATACGCAGTATTTT.